A selection of T cell receptor beta chains follows, all from one sample in a study of T cell responses to AZD1222 COVID-19 vaccine. TCRdb's copy holds only in-frame clones and misses some; the assay was immunoSEQ multiplex PCR. The sample lists approximately 94,000 clones, 70% to 90% occurring once. The sequences come from peripheral blood, collected on day 0 of MenACWY control vaccination. The receptor set was obtained from an adult in good health. CDR3s include the opening cysteine and the closing phenylalanine or tryptophan. D genes are given only for firm matches. Clone sizes are given selectively: once, few, many, or a class where the clone is expanded.

clone size | J gene | D gene | V gene | CDR3 protein | CDR3 DNA
. | TRBJ2-1 | TRBD1 | TRBV19 | CASSAGTGWDNEQFF | TGTGCCAGTAGTGCCGGGACAGGGTGGGACAATGAGCAGTTCTTC
. | TRBJ2-3 | TRBD1 | TRBV20-1 | CSASKLGQLSTDTQYF | TGCAGTGCTAGTAAGCTGGGACAGTTGAGCACAGATACGCAGTATTTT
. | TRBJ2-1 | TRBD1 | TRBV11-3 | CASSLGTGVLNEQFF | TGTGCCAGCAGCTTGGGGACAGGGGTCCTCAATGAGCAGTTCTTC
few | TRBJ1-1 | . | TRBV19 | CASSESEGTEAFF | TGTGCCAGTAGTGAGTCCGAGGGCACTGAAGCTTTCTTT
. | TRBJ1-4 | . | TRBV7-9 | CASSLEGGNEKLFF | TGTGCCAGCAGCTTAGAGGGGGGTAATGAAAAACTGTTTTTT
. | TRBJ1-2 | . | TRBV5-6 | CASSLPRQSYGYTF | TGTGCCAGCAGCTTGCCTAGACAGTCCTATGGCTACACCTTC
. | TRBJ1-1 | . | TRBV12-3/TRBV12-4 | CASTFLNTEAFF | TGTGCCAGCACCTTCTTGAACACTGAAGCTTTCTTT
. | TRBJ1-1 | . | TRBV4-1 | CASRYVGGRPMNTEAFF | TGCGCCAGCAGATACGTAGGGGGGCGACCCATGAACACTGAAGCTTTCTTT
. | TRBJ2-7 | . | TRBV2 | CASSEGQLTYEQYF | TGTGCCAGCAGTGAAGGGCAGCTTACCTACGAGCAGTACTTC
few | TRBJ2-7 | TRBD1 | TRBV7-6 | CASSLALRQGTYEQYF | TGTGCCAGCAGCTTAGCGCTGAGACAGGGAACATACGAGCAGTACTTC
few | TRBJ1-4 | . | TRBV7-9 | CASSPEVGRDLNNEKLFF | TGTGCCAGCAGCCCCGAAGTAGGTCGGGACCTAAATAATGAAAAACTGTTTTTT
. | TRBJ2-1 | . | TRBV19 | CASSIFPYNEQFF | TGTGCCAGTAGTATCTTCCCTTACAATGAGCAGTTCTTC
. | TRBJ1-6 | TRBD1 | TRBV7-9 | CASSLIPGTGDNSPLHF | TGTGCCAGCAGCTTAATTCCCGGGACAGGGGATAATTCACCCCTCCACTTT
. | TRBJ1-2 | . | TRBV5-4 | CASSLDPGGTYGYTF | TGTGCCAGCAGCTTGGATCCGGGGGGGACTTATGGCTACACCTTC
. | TRBJ1-2 | . | TRBV2 | CASTPSPGIDGYTF | TGTGCCAGCACCCCTTCCCCAGGGATCGATGGCTACACCTTC